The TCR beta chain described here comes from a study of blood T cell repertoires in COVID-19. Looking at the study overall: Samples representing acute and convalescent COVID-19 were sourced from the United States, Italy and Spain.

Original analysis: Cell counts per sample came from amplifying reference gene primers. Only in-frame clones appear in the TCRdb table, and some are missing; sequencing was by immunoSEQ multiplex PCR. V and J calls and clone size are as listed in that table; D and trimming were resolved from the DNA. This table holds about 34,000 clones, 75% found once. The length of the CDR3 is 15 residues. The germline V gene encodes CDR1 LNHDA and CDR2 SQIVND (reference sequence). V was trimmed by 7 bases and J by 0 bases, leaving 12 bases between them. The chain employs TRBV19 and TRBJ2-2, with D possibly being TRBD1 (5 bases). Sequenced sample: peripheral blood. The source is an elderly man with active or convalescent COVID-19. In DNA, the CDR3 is TGTGCCAGTAACACACAGGTTACGAACACCGGGGAGCTGTTTTTT. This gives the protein CASNTQVTNTGELFF.